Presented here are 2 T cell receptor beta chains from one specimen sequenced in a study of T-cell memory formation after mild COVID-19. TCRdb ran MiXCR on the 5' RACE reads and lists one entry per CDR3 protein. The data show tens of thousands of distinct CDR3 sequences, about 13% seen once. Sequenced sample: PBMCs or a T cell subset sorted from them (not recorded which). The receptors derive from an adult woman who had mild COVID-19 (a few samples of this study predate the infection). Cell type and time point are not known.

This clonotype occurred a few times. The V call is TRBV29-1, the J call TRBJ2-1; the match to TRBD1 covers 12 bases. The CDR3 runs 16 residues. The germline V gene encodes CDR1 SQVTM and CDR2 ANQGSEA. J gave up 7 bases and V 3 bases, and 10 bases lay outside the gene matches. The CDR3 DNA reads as TGCAGCGTTGAGGGGGCCTTGGGACAGGGGGCTAATGAGCAGTTCTTC. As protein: CSVEGALGQGANEQFF.

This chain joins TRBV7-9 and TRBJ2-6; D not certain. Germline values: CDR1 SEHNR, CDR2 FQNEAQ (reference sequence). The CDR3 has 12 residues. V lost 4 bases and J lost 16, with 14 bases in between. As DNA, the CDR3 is TGTGCCAGCAGCTCGTTCACCCCTAGACTGACTTTC. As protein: CASSSFTPRLTF.